This T cell receptor beta chain was observed in a study of blood T cell repertoires in COVID-19. Study-wide context: The United States, Italy and Spain were the sources of the acute and convalescent COVID-19 samples. In each case, the material was cDNA or gDNA derived from T cells, B-cell-depleted T cells, or PBMCs.

In the original processing: Reference gene primer amplification gave estimated nucleated cell counts. Only in-frame clones appear in the TCRdb table, and some are missing; sequencing was by immunoSEQ multiplex PCR. That table gives V, J and clone size, and the DNA gave D and trimming. This table has roughly 180,000 clones, more than 70% appearing once. The length of the CDR3 is 13 residues. The junction had 6 bases not matched to a gene; V was cut back by 5 bases and J by 8 bases. Germline values: CDR1 LNHDA, CDR2 SQIVND (reference sequence). Sample: peripheral blood. V is TRBV19 and J is TRBJ2-1, with 7 bases lining up with TRBD1. This clonotype was sampled from a woman aged 60 to 75 with acute or convalescent COVID-19. The CDR3 nucleotides read TGTGCCAGTAGTCCACGACAGGGAGATGAGCAGTTCTTC. It codes for CASSPRQGDEQFF.